This T cell receptor beta chain was recovered during a study of T cell clonotyping in hematopoietic cell transplantation. General observations from the study: Broader posttransplant TCR repertoire diversity was predicted by graft donor and pretransplant recipient Inverse Simpson Index values.

Note on this clone: The antigen is undetermined.

CDR3 length: 14 amino acids. Trimming shortened V by 1 base and J by 1 base, and 4 bases separated the two germline ends. Germline CDR1 SGHDN, CDR2 FVKESK. TCRdb's table, derived via immunoSEQ multiplex PCR, lists solely in-frame clones and lacks some. Here the sample spans about 15,000 clones, approximately 83% being singletons. The chain recombines TRBV14 with TRBJ2-2; D not resolved. The receptor was isolated from a woman aged 40-49 years in good health. Some clones in this sample may be carry-over from other donors' samples. The sample consisted of peripheral blood mononuclear cells. CDR3 nucleotide sequence: TGTGCCAGCAGCCAAGTAGGGAACACCGGGGAGCTGTTTTTT. The encoded protein is CASSQVGNTGELFF.